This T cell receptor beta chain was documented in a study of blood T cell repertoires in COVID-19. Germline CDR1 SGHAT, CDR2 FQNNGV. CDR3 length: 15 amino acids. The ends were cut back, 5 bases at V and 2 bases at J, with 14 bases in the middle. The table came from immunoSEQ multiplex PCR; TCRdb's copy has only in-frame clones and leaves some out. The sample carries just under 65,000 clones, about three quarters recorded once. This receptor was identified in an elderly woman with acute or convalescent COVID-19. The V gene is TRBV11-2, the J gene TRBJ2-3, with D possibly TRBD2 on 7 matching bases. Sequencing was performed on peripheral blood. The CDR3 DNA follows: TGTGCCAGCAGCCAAGGGGGGGTCCTCACAGATACGCAGTATTTT. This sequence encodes CASSQGGVLTDTQYF.